These 17 T cell receptor beta chains originate from one sample sequenced in a study of T-cell reconstitution after alpha-beta-depleted transplantation in children (dated by TCRdb to 2016 to 2018). Library preparation was by PCR. Sequenced using an Illumina HiSeq 2500. Molecular barcoding was employed in the preparation of TCR libraries, with unique molecular identifiers being used to normalize TCRbeta repertoire quantification. Clones were called with MiXCR by TCRdb after fastp trimmed the public reads at Q25, and only in-frame beta chains were retained. Entries are consolidated by CDR3 protein sequence, retaining the most common genes and DNA. The table for this sample lists about 190,000 distinct CDR3 sequences; roughly 10% of them were counted only once. Roughly an eighth of the sample comes from the top ten. This specimen's treatment or condition label, per the study, means: allogeneic hematopoietic cell transplantation with graft depleted of TCRalphabeta T cells and CD19 B cells.

The sequencing used PBMCs, collected before TCRalphabeta/CD19-depleted stem cell transplant. These receptor sequences come from a boy under 10 years old with acute myeloid leukemia, due to receive a stem cell transplant.

This clonotype appeared many times. CDR3 DNA: TGTGCCAGTGGGGCTACCGAACCGGGACAGCACATCCCTTCAGGGGGCTACACCTTC. The encoded protein is CASGATEPGQHIPSGGYTF. The rearrangement uses TRBV6-1 and TRBJ1-2, with TRBD1 matching over 7 bases. V shed 9 bases, J shed 8 bases, and the junction held 30 bases outside the gene matches. Germline assignment: CDR1 MNHNS and CDR2 SASEGT. The CDR3 consists of 19 residues.

This clonotype was observed at least ten times. V usage is TRBV5-1 and J usage is TRBJ2-3; 7 bases align to TRBD2. CDR1 and CDR2 (germline): SGHRS, YFSETQ. This CDR3 is built from 13 residues. Germline trimming cut 4 bases from V and 4 bases from J; bases unmatched to any gene: 3. The CDR3 sequence: CASSMAGADTQYF. The CDR3 coding sequence is TGCGCCAGCAGCATGGCGGGAGCAGATACGCAGTATTTT.

This clonotype was seen many times. The chain couples TRBV3-1 to TRBJ1-2, with 8 nucleotides matching TRBD1. This CDR3 has 16 amino acids. V gave up 6 bases and J gave up 2 bases; unmatched junction bases: 11. Germline V CDR1 and CDR2: LGHDT, YNNKEL (reference sequence). The CDR3 sequence: CASREEGAGGNYGYTF. CDR3 in DNA: TGTGCCAGCAGGGAAGAGGGGGCAGGGGGCAACTATGGCTACACCTTC.

This clonotype showed up many times. The chain joins TRBV10-3 to TRBJ1-6; TRBD1 is a possible D gene (5 bases). The V end lost 10 bases, the J end lost 8 bases, and 21 bases lay between the germline ends. Germline-derived CDR1 and CDR2 are ENHRY and SYGVKD. The CDR3 consists of 15 residues. The CDR3 region is CASDPRDSGYSPLHF. CDR3 nucleotides: TGTGCCAGCGACCCCCGGGACTCCGGGTATTCACCCCTCCACTTT.

This clonotype was seen repeatedly, ten times or more. The chain joins TRBV10-2 to TRBJ1-5; D uncertain. This CDR3 has 13 amino acids. Per germline, CDR1 WSHSY and CDR2 SAAADI. V gave up 0 bases and J gave up 8 bases, with 8 bases separating them. CDR3 loop: CASSESFAEPQHF. For the CDR3, the DNA is TGCGCCAGCAGTGAGTCCTTTGCTGAGCCCCAGCATTTT.

This clonotype was detected ten times or more. V and J are TRBV5-1 and TRBJ1-1; D is unclear. The germline V and J ends were trimmed by 4 bases and 1 base, with 11 bases remaining between them. CDR1 and CDR2 from the germline V gene are SGHRS and YFSETQ. CDR3 length: 14 amino acids. DNA of the CDR3: TGCGCCAGCAGCCCCGGACGGAAGAACACTGAAGCTTTCTTT. Protein sequence: CASSPGRKNTEAFF.

This clonotype was recorded at least ten times. V usage is TRBV6-1 and J usage is TRBJ2-1; 7 bases are a match to TRBD1. After removal of 4 bases from V and 4 bases from J, the junction contained 10 bases not matched to a gene. This CDR3 is built from 16 residues. Per germline, CDR1 MNHNS and CDR2 SASEGT. This CDR3 is CASSGPWTGQYNEQFF. CDR3 in DNA: TGTGCCAGCAGTGGACCCTGGACAGGCCAATACAATGAGCAGTTCTTC.

This clonotype came up many times. The chain recombines TRBV5-1 with TRBJ2-5; D might be TRBD2 (6 bases). The CDR3 has 15 amino acids. The V end was cut by 0 bases, the J end by 5 bases, with 14 bases between. Germline V CDR1 and CDR2: SGHRS, YFSETQ. The CDR3 DNA is TGCGCCAGCAGCTTGGCCCCAGGGAGGCGGGAGACCCAGTACTTC. It codes for CASSLAPGRRETQYF.

In this sample, this clonotype turned up many times. The chain recombines TRBV12-3 or TRBV12-4 with TRBJ1-4; 8 bases line up with TRBD1. The CDR3 has 14 amino acids. Trimming cost V 7 bases and J 5 bases; bases outside gene matches: 6. The CDR3 spells CASNVGQGNEKLFF. The DNA for the CDR3 is TGTGCCAGCAACGTTGGACAGGGAAATGAAAAACTGTTTTTT.

In this sample, this clonotype turned up many times. This chain connects TRBV3-1 to TRBJ1-1; no clear D gene. This CDR3 has 16 residues. The germline gives CDR1 LGHDT, CDR2 YNNKEL (reference sequence). Trimming shortened V by 1 base and J by 0 bases, and 12 bases separated the two germline ends. The CDR3 coding sequence is TGTGCCAGCAGCCAAGCTGGGTCTCGGATGAACACTGAAGCTTTCTTT. It specifies CASSQAGSRMNTEAFF.

This clonotype was found many times. The CDR3 DNA reads as TGTGCCAGCAGCGATGGACAGGGCGGCACCGGGGAGCTGTTTTTT. Translating gives CASSDGQGGTGELFF. The chain recombines TRBV7-8 with TRBJ2-2; 8 bases agree with TRBD1. In germline, CDR1 is SGHVS, CDR2 FQNEAQ. The J segment lost 4 bases and the V segment lost 5 bases, leaving 6 bases of the junction unmatched. The CDR3 is made up of 15 amino acids. The variable domain in full, completed from reference TRBV7-8 and TRBJ2-2, reads GAGVSQSPRYKVAKRGQDVALRCDPISGHVSLFWYQQALGQGPEFLTYFQNEAQLDKSGLPSDRFFAERPEGSVSTLKIQRTQQEDSAVYLCASSDGQGGTGELFFGEGSRLTVL.

The table lists this clonotype with many counts. As DNA, the CDR3 is TGCGCCAGCAGCCCTGGGACAGGGGTTCCCTACGAGCAGTACGTC. Translating it yields CASSPGTGVPYEQYV. The chain employs TRBV5-1 and TRBJ2-7; the match to TRBD1 covers 10 bases. The CDR3 contains 15 residues. Germline CDR1 and CDR2: SGHRS and YFSETQ. V lost 4 bases to trimming and J lost 2 bases; unmatched junction nucleotides: 6.

This clonotype was observed at least ten times. The J gene is TRBJ2-5, the V gene TRBV13; 12 nucleotides match TRBD1. The CDR3 runs 18 residues. The V gene's germline CDR1 is PRHDT and CDR2 FYEKMQ (reference sequence). V shed 5 bases, J shed 2 bases, and the junction held 12 bases outside the gene matches. The CDR3: CASSRPGTGGGRQETQYF. CDR3 sequence (DNA): TGTGCCAGCAGCAGGCCTGGGACAGGGGGCGGGAGGCAAGAGACCCAGTACTTC.

Many counts were recorded for this clonotype. The chain links TRBV27 to TRBJ2-4; no definite D call. V lost 2 bases, J lost 0 bases, and 11 bases lay in between. The CDR3 covers 16 residues. Germline V CDR1 and CDR2: MNHEY, SMNVEV (reference sequence). The CDR3 DNA sequence: TGTGCCAGCAGTTTAGAACCCAGATTAGCCAAAAACATTCAGTACTTC. Translation: CASSLEPRLAKNIQYF.

This clonotype appeared many times. The chain has TRBV4-1 and TRBJ1-5; the D is unclear. The CDR3 is 16 amino acids. Germline assignment: CDR1 MGHRA and CDR2 YSYEKL. The V end was cut by 0 bases, the J end by 3 bases, with 12 bases between. In DNA, the CDR3 is TGCGCCAGCAGCCAAGATCAACTACAGTACAATCAGCCCCAGCATTTT. It translates to CASSQDQLQYNQPQHF.

In its sample, this clonotype was seen many times. J is TRBJ2-2 and V is TRBV20-1; TRBD2 matches 7 bases. This CDR3 contains 16 residues. The germline CDR1 and CDR2 sequences are DFQATT and SNEGSKA (reference sequence). The V and J ends lost 0 bases and 3 bases, in that order; junction bases with no gene match: 7. CDR3 sequence reads: CSAREGGYVHTGELFF. CDR3 DNA: TGCAGTGCTAGAGAGGGGGGGTACGTCCACACCGGGGAGCTGTTTTTT.

There are a few counts of this clonotype. V usage is TRBV20-1 and J usage is TRBJ1-2, with 10 bases fitting TRBD1. V dropped 5 bases and J dropped 6; count of bases not matched to a gene: 3. Germline loops: CDR1 DFQATT, CDR2 SNEGSKA (reference sequence). The CDR3 runs to 12 residues. Here the CDR3 reads CSALTGGHGYTF. The DNA of the CDR3 is TGCAGTGCTTTGACAGGGGGCCATGGCTACACCTTC.